The rows below give T cell receptor beta chains drawn from one sample of a study of persistence of HIV-infected CD4 T cells. These receptors lack a known antigen. This table comes from immunoSEQ multiplex PCR, and its TCRdb copy is limited to in-frame clones, with some not included. The data contain around 42,000 clones, more than 75% of them seen just once; the ten biggest clones take up 14%. This specimen was CD4+ T cells sorted from PBMCs after roughly 18-hour stimulation, taken from a patient who received antiretroviral therapy. These receptors were collected from an adult man with HIV who was CMV-seropositive. CDR3s include the opening cysteine and the closing phenylalanine or tryptophan. The D gene is left open where the match is weak. Clone size is not always given. Where it is, it says once, few, many or a class for expanded clones.

cdr3_aa cdr3_nt j_call v_call clone_size d_call
CASSLGQGAADTGELFF TGCGCCAGCAGCTTGGGACAGGGGGCGGCAGACACCGGGGAGCTGTTTTTT TRBJ2-2 TRBV5-1 few TRBD1
CASSSEYQPQHF TGTGCCAGCAGTTCCGAATATCAGCCCCAGCATTTT TRBJ1-5 TRBV12-3/TRBV12-4 NA NA
CASRAGLRPEAFF TGTGCCAGCAGGGCCGGGCTAAGGCCTGAAGCTTTCTTT TRBJ1-1 TRBV5-4 NA NA
CASSLASAGTQYF TGTGCCAGCAGCTTGGCCTCGGCAGGTACGCAGTATTTT TRBJ2-3 TRBV5-5 NA NA
CASSLALPGLRNTIYF TGTGCCAGCAGCTTAGCCCTCCCGGGACTCCGAAACACCATATATTTT TRBJ1-3 TRBV7-6 few NA
CAIGAASYEQYF TGTGCCATCGGGGCAGCCTCCTACGAGCAGTACTTC TRBJ2-7 TRBV10-3 NA NA
CAWSALAATNEKLFF TGTGCCTGGAGTGCTTTAGCGGCAACTAATGAAAAACTGTTTTTT TRBJ1-4 TRBV30 NA NA
CASSINLDSYGYTF TGTGCCAGCAGCATTAACCTGGATAGCTATGGCTACACCTTC TRBJ1-2 TRBV21-1 NA NA
CAWRTDRANGYTF TGTGCCTGGAGGACAGACAGGGCTAATGGCTACACCTTC TRBJ1-2 TRBV30 NA TRBD1
CASSLESANEQFF TGTGCCAGCAGCTTGGAATCCGCCAATGAGCAGTTCTTC TRBJ2-1 TRBV5-6 NA NA
CASNLAGITDTQYF TGTGCCAGCAATCTAGCGGGGATCACAGATACGCAGTATTTT TRBJ2-3 TRBV3-1/TRBV3-2 NA TRBD2
CASSLLGEADTQYF TGCGCCAGCAGCTTGTTGGGGGAGGCAGATACGCAGTATTTT TRBJ2-3 TRBV5-1 NA NA
CATRQGSSTEAFF TGTGCCACCAGACAGGGGTCGAGCACTGAAGCTTTCTTT TRBJ1-1 TRBV24-1 NA TRBD1
CASSIRTGGTEAFF TGTGCCAGTAGTATCCGGACAGGGGGGACTGAAGCTTTCTTT TRBJ1-1 TRBV19 NA TRBD1
CASSSTAGGQPQHF TGTGCCAGCAGTTCAACCGCAGGGGGACAGCCCCAGCATTTT TRBJ1-5 TRBV27 few TRBD1
CASSPGQGNNSPLHF TGCGCCAGCAGCCCGGGACAGGGTAATAATTCACCCCTCCACTTT TRBJ1-6 TRBV4-3 NA TRBD1
CASSFQTGTGGAEQYF TGTGCCAGCAGTTTTCAGACCGGGACAGGGGGCGCCGAGCAGTACTTC TRBJ2-7 TRBV7-2 NA TRBD1
CASSRQTAPNTGELFF TGCGCCAGCAGCCGACAGACAGCCCCGAACACCGGGGAGCTGTTTTTT TRBJ2-2 TRBV5-1 NA NA
CASSATDSGANVLTF TGTGCCAGCAGCGCCACAGACTCTGGGGCCAACGTCCTGACTTTC TRBJ2-6 TRBV9 NA NA
CASSQGAGGYNEQFF TGTGCCAGCAGCCAAGGGGCGGGGGGATACAATGAGCAGTTCTTC TRBJ2-1 TRBV4-2 NA TRBD2
CASSVAVGLDTQYF TGTGCCAGCAGCGTAGCTGTGGGGTTGGATACGCAGTATTTT TRBJ2-3 TRBV9 few NA
CAISGLQGPNEKLFF TGTGCCATCAGTGGGCTACAGGGGCCTAATGAAAAACTGTTTTTT TRBJ1-4 TRBV10-3 NA TRBD1
CSASGRGSTDTQYF TGCAGTGCTAGTGGCAGGGGTAGCACAGATACGCAGTATTTT TRBJ2-3 TRBV20-1 few NA
CASSSWVGEQYF TGTGCCAGCAGTTCTTGGGTGGGCGAGCAGTACTTC TRBJ2-7 TRBV6-2/TRBV6-3 NA NA
CASSVKATSGMVEQYF TGTGCCAGCAGCGTCAAAGCGACTAGCGGGATGGTCGAGCAGTACTTC TRBJ2-7 TRBV7-9 once TRBD2
CASSLDGQKNSPLHF TGCGCCAGCAGCTTGGACGGACAGAAGAATTCACCCCTCCACTTT TRBJ1-6 TRBV5-1 few NA
CASSSQETQYF TGTGCCAGCAGCTCCCAAGAGACCCAGTACTTC TRBJ2-5 TRBV7-9 NA NA
CASSLVEGNSILHF TGTGCCAGCAGCTTAGTCGAGGGAAATAGTATCCTCCACTTT TRBJ1-6 TRBV11-2 NA NA
CASSALGTRGLNEQFF TGTGCCAGCAGTGCACTTGGGACTAGGGGCCTTAATGAGCAGTTCTTC TRBJ2-1 TRBV6-2/TRBV6-3 once TRBD2
CASSSREGEKLFF TGTGCCAGCAGCTCCAGGGAAGGGGAAAAACTGTTTTTT TRBJ1-4 TRBV7-9 NA NA
CASSLEASGASEAFF TGTGCCAGCAGCTTGGAGGCCAGTGGGGCTTCTGAAGCTTTCTTT TRBJ1-1 TRBV11-3 NA NA
CASSYDRTGRNEKLFF TGTGCCAGCAGTTACGATCGGACAGGGAGGAATGAAAAACTGTTTTTT TRBJ1-4 TRBV6-5 NA TRBD1
CASSAGGSAQETQYF TGTGCCAGCAGCGCGGGGGGCTCCGCCCAAGAGACCCAGTACTTC TRBJ2-5 TRBV9 once NA
CASRLSGGTSGNNEQFF TGTGCCAGCAGGTTGAGCGGCGGGACTAGCGGAAACAATGAGCAGTTCTTC TRBJ2-1 TRBV7-3 few TRBD2
CAWSRVADNQPQHF TGTGCCTGGAGCCGAGTGGCGGACAATCAGCCCCAGCATTTT TRBJ1-5 TRBV30 NA NA
CASSFRDRRDTQYF TGTGCCAGCAGCTTCCGGGACAGGAGGGATACGCAGTATTTT TRBJ2-3 TRBV5-6 NA TRBD1
CSALSTDSYTF TGCAGTGCTCTTTCGACGGACAGCTACACCTTC TRBJ1-2 TRBV20-1 once NA
CAWRGGPRGAPLHF TGTGCCTGGAGGGGAGGACCCCGGGGAGCACCCCTCCACTTT TRBJ1-6 TRBV30 NA NA
CASYSDRANTEAFF TGTGCCAGCTATTCGGACAGAGCGAACACTGAAGCTTTCTTT TRBJ1-1 TRBV18 once NA
CASSPRLLYGYTF TGTGCCAGTTCCCCTCGATTGCTGTATGGCTACACCTTC TRBJ1-2 TRBV6-5 once NA
CASSRVIAGASEQFF TGCGCCAGCAGCCGGGTAATAGCGGGAGCCAGTGAGCAGTTCTTC TRBJ2-1 TRBV4-3 NA TRBD2
CASSYRSYNEQFF TGTGCCAGCAGTTACAGGTCTTACAATGAGCAGTTCTTC TRBJ2-1 TRBV6-2/TRBV6-3 NA NA
CASTGVQVLNTEAFF TGTGCCAGTACAGGGGTACAAGTTCTGAACACTGAAGCTTTCTTT TRBJ1-1 TRBV19 NA NA
CASSLDGQGYEQYF TGTGCCAGCAGCTTAGATGGACAGGGGTACGAGCAGTACTTC TRBJ2-7 TRBV11-2 NA TRBD1
CASRVSGNLDSTEAFF TGTGCCAGCAGAGTTTCCGGGAATCTCGATTCGACTGAAGCTTTCTTT TRBJ1-1 TRBV28 once NA
CASSYTRGQSLHF TGTGCCAGCAGTTACACCAGGGGGCAATCCCTCCACTTT TRBJ1-6 TRBV6-5 NA TRBD1
CASSGDRRRETQYF TGTGCCAGCAGCGGAGACAGGCGGCGGGAGACCCAGTACTTC TRBJ2-5 TRBV5-6 NA NA
CASSEAGRSSFNYGYTF TGTGCCAGCAGTGAAGCCGGGAGGTCAAGTTTTAACTATGGCTACACCTTC TRBJ1-2 TRBV25-1 NA NA
CASSMEDSPLHF TGTGCCAGTAGTATGGAGGATTCACCCCTCCACTTT TRBJ1-6 TRBV19 NA NA
CASSKEGSVYNEQFF TGTGCCAGCAGTAAGGAAGGTTCGGTCTACAATGAGCAGTTCTTC TRBJ2-1 TRBV27 NA NA
CAISRLAGFYEQYF TGTGCCATCAGCCGACTAGCGGGATTTTACGAGCAGTACTTC TRBJ2-7 TRBV10-3 NA TRBD2
CASSHRVAYNEQFF TGTGCCAGCAGCCACCGGGTAGCCTACAATGAGCAGTTCTTC TRBJ2-1 TRBV7-9 few NA
CASSLNGGQPQHF TGTGCCAGCAGTCTTAACGGGGGCCAGCCCCAGCATTTT TRBJ1-5 TRBV7-2 few NA
CASSFGQATEAFF TGCGCCAGCAGCTTCGGACAGGCGACTGAAGCTTTCTTT TRBJ1-1 TRBV5-1 NA TRBD1
CASRWTFQETQYF TGCGCCAGCAGGTGGACGTTCCAAGAGACCCAGTACTTC TRBJ2-5 TRBV5-1 NA NA
CASRTSSGHNEKLFF TGTGCCAGCAGAACCTCAAGCGGACATAATGAAAAACTGTTTTTT TRBJ1-4 TRBV28 few NA
CSVATGRGYTF TGCAGCGTTGCGACAGGGAGAGGCTACACCTTC TRBJ1-2 TRBV29-1 NA TRBD1